This is a list of T cell receptor beta chains from one sample in a study of T cell responses to AZD1222 COVID-19 vaccine. Profiled with immunoSEQ multiplex PCR; TCRdb holds only in-frame clones, not every one. The table records 77,000 or so clones, 75% to 90% of them present only once. The starting material was peripheral blood, obtained on day 0 of AZD1222 vaccination. These receptors all stem from an adult in good health. CDR3s include the opening cysteine and the closing phenylalanine or tryptophan. The D gene is left open where the match is weak. Size is stated for part of the rows, as once, few or many counts, or as a class when the clone is expanded.

abundance	v_gene	j_gene	d_gene	CDR3nt	CDR3aa
NA	TRBV6-1	TRBJ2-3	TRBD2	TGTGCCAGCAGTGAACCCCATGTAGCGGGAGTCACAGATACGCAGTATTTT	CASSEPHVAGVTDTQYF
few	TRBV5-1	TRBJ1-4	NA	TGCGCCAGCAGCCCCGAGACGCTGGGGGAAAAACTGTTTTTT	CASSPETLGEKLFF
NA	TRBV28	TRBJ2-1	TRBD2	TGTGCCAGCACCAGGACTAGCGGGAGCCAGTTCTTC	CASTRTSGSQFF
NA	TRBV27	TRBJ1-6	NA	TGTGCCAGCAGTTCTATATCGACGGCACCCCTCCACTTT	CASSSISTAPLHF
NA	TRBV6-1	TRBJ2-1	NA	TGTGCCAGCAGTGAAGCGCCTTACAACAGGAATGAGCAGTTCTTC	CASSEAPYNRNEQFF
NA	TRBV6-5	TRBJ1-5	NA	TGTGCCAGCAGTTACGACAGGAATCAGCCCCAGCATTTT	CASSYDRNQPQHF
once	TRBV28	TRBJ1-3	TRBD1	TGTGCCAGCAGGTCCCTCGGGACAGTCTCTGGAAACACCATATATTTT	CASRSLGTVSGNTIYF
NA	TRBV10-3	TRBJ2-3	TRBD2	TGTGCCATCAGTGAGTCTCCCGGGAGGGGCACAGATACGCAGTATTTT	CAISESPGRGTDTQYF
NA	TRBV3-1/TRBV3-2	TRBJ2-5	NA	TGTGCCAGCAGCCGGACGGCCTACCAAGAGACCCAGTACTTC	CASSRTAYQETQYF
once	TRBV30	TRBJ2-2	NA	TGTGCCTGGGTTGGAGGGTTCACCGGGGAGCTGTTTTTT	CAWVGGFTGELFF
NA	TRBV9	TRBJ2-2	NA	TGTGCCAGCAGCTCGAGGGGCTCCGGGGAGCTGTTTTTT	CASSSRGSGELFF
NA	TRBV19	TRBJ2-5	TRBD1	TGTGCCAGTAGCGCTACAGGGGGCAAAGAGACCCAGTACTTC	CASSATGGKETQYF
NA	TRBV5-6	TRBJ2-7	TRBD1	TGTGCCAGCAGGCAGGACAGGGTGCACGAGCAGTACTTC	CASRQDRVHEQYF
NA	TRBV28	TRBJ2-1	NA	TGTGCCAGCAGCGTCCGGTACAATGAGCAGTTCTTC	CASSVRYNEQFF
once	TRBV9	TRBJ1-6	NA	TGTGCCAGCAGCGGAGAGGTGGGCTTCTCCTATAATTCACCCCTCCACTTT	CASSGEVGFSYNSPLHF
NA	TRBV13	TRBJ2-7	TRBD2	TGTGCCAGCAGCTTAGTATCTAGCGGGAGTTATGAGCAGTACTTC	CASSLVSSGSYEQYF
NA	TRBV3-1/TRBV3-2	TRBJ2-3	TRBD2	TGTGCCAGCAGCCAGATCCGACTAGCGGGAGGGCCCGGCACAGATACGCAGTATTTT	CASSQIRLAGGPGTDTQYF
NA	TRBV28	TRBJ2-1	NA	TGTGCCAGCAGTTCCCCGGGGAGCAGAAGCTACAATGAGCAGTTCTTC	CASSSPGSRSYNEQFF
few	TRBV6-2/TRBV6-3	TRBJ1-5	NA	TGTGCCAGCAGTTACTCAGGGGATAGGCAGCCCCAGCATTTT	CASSYSGDRQPQHF
NA	TRBV3-1/TRBV3-2	TRBJ2-6	NA	TGTGCCAGCAGCCAGGGAGCCGGGGCCAACGTCCTGACTTTC	CASSQGAGANVLTF
NA	TRBV19	TRBJ1-5	NA	TGTGCCAGTAGTATGGTCGGTCAGCCCCAGCATTTT	CASSMVGQPQHF
NA	TRBV28	TRBJ2-7	TRBD1	TGTGCCAGCAGTTTAGGGACAGGGCTCTACGAGCAGTACTTC	CASSLGTGLYEQYF
NA	TRBV28	TRBJ1-2	NA	TGTGCCAGCAGTTTAACAGAGTCTAACTATGGCTACACCTTC	CASSLTESNYGYTF
NA	TRBV5-3	TRBJ1-1	NA	TGTGCCAGAAGGCCACCCAGGGGCTGTATCCCAAGGAACACTGAAGCTTTCTTT	CARRPPRGCIPRNTEAFF
NA	TRBV30	TRBJ2-2	TRBD1	TGTGCCTGGAGGGATCTCTCGACAGGGCAATCCGGGGAGCTGTTTTTT	CAWRDLSTGQSGELFF
NA	TRBV6-5	TRBJ1-2	NA	TGTGCCAGCAGCACGGGGGGTGCGAACTATGGCTACACCTTC	CASSTGGANYGYTF
NA	TRBV11-2	TRBJ1-2	TRBD1	TGTGCCAGCAGCTTAGTTGGGACAGGGACTTTGTATGGCTACACCTTC	CASSLVGTGTLYGYTF
NA	TRBV4-2	TRBJ2-1	TRBD2	TGTGCCAGCAGCCCCACGGGCCAGCGGGAAAACAATGAGCAGTTCTTC	CASSPTGQRENNEQFF
NA	TRBV24-1	TRBJ2-3	TRBD2	TGTGCCATAAGGGGAGCGGGGAGCACAGATACGCAGTATTTT	CAIRGAGSTDTQYF
NA	TRBV7-9	TRBJ2-5	TRBD1	TGTGCCAGCAGCCCAGCGGACAGGCTGGAGGAGACCCAGTACTTC	CASSPADRLEETQYF
NA	TRBV5-5	TRBJ1-5	NA	TGTGCCAGCAGCTTGCCCGGGCGCAATCAGCCCCAGCATTTT	CASSLPGRNQPQHF
NA	TRBV9	TRBJ1-6	NA	TGTGCCAGCAGCCCCAGCGGGACTGGGGGGGGGAATTCACCCCTCCACTTT	CASSPSGTGGGNSPLHF
many	TRBV15	TRBJ1-3	NA	TGTGCCACCAGCGTCAGGGGATCCGGAAACACCATATATTTT	CATSVRGSGNTIYF
NA	TRBV18	TRBJ1-5	NA	TGTGCCAGCTCACCACCGGGCGGGAAAAGCAATCAGCCCCAGCATTTT	CASSPPGGKSNQPQHF
NA	TRBV27	TRBJ1-2	NA	TGTGCCAGCAGGGGGCAGGGCATCTATGGCTACACCTTC	CASRGQGIYGYTF
NA	TRBV29-1	TRBJ2-3	TRBD2	TGCAGCGTTTCTAGCGGAAGCACAGATACGCAGTATTTT	CSVSSGSTDTQYF
NA	TRBV5-4	TRBJ1-2	NA	TGTGCCAGCAGCTTGGAACTTACCGGACCTTCGCACTATGGCTACACCTTC	CASSLELTGPSHYGYTF
NA	TRBV4-1	TRBJ1-6	NA	TGCGCCAGCAGCCAAGATGGCAGGTATGGCTCACCCCTCCACTTT	CASSQDGRYGSPLHF
NA	TRBV21-1	TRBJ2-2	NA	TGTGCCGATGGGGCGGGAGGAAACACCGGGGAGCTGTTTTTT	CADGAGGNTGELFF
NA	TRBV5-5	TRBJ1-2	NA	TGTGCCAGCAGCTTGGACGGTCGGGAGAACTATGGCTACACCTTC	CASSLDGRENYGYTF
NA	TRBV2	TRBJ2-1	NA	TGTGCCAGCAGTGTAGGACTCTTCGATGAGCAGTTCTTC	CASSVGLFDEQFF
NA	TRBV28	TRBJ2-7	NA	TGTGCCAGCAGTTTTATGGACGGGAACTACGAGCAGTACTTC	CASSFMDGNYEQYF
NA	TRBV2	TRBJ2-7	NA	TGTGCCAGCAGTGAGTTAGGGGGGATCTCCTACGAGCAGTACTTC	CASSELGGISYEQYF
NA	TRBV7-9	TRBJ2-2	TRBD1	TGTGCCAGCAGGACAAAACAGGGGGCGCCGAACACCGGGGAGCTGTTTTTT	CASRTKQGAPNTGELFF